These 24 T cell receptor beta chains were sequenced from one sample in a study of OX40 agonist ivuxolimab in advanced cancers. Profiled with immunoSEQ multiplex PCR; TCRdb holds only in-frame clones, not every one. The sample consists of about 62,000 clones, 88% of them appearing once. Sequenced here: CD4+ or CD8+ T cells sorted from blood, sampled in a trial of the OX40 agonist ivuxolimab. The receptors derive from an adult with an advanced solid tumor such as melanoma, head and neck, liver or kidney cancer.

This rearrangement joins TRBV2 to TRBJ2-2, with 8 positions matching TRBD1. Per germline, CDR1 SNHLY and CDR2 FYNNEI. The CDR3 is 16 residues long. V trimming: 3 bases; J trimming: 1 base; junction bases outside the gene matches: 4. The CDR3 is CASSDPGGGNTGELFF. The CDR3 bases are TGTGCCAGCAGTGATCCAGGGGGCGGGAACACCGGGGAGCTGTTTTTT.

This chain uses TRBV19 with TRBJ2-2; no firm D call. Trimming took 0 bases from V and 0 from J, leaving 5 bases between them. Germline loops: CDR1 LNHDA, CDR2 SQIVND (reference sequence). This CDR3 has 15 amino acids. The CDR3 loop is CASSIERPNTGELFF. CDR3 in DNA: TGTGCCAGTAGTATAGAGCGCCCGAACACCGGGGAGCTGTTTTTT.

The V gene is TRBV9, the J gene TRBJ2-1; the D gene could be TRBD1 or TRBD2 (5 bases each). The V and J ends lost 6 bases and 3 bases respectively, with 16 bases between them. CDR1 and CDR2 (germline): SGDLS, YYNGEE. The CDR3 covers 15 residues. Written as DNA, the CDR3 is TGTGCCAGCAACATAGGGGAGTCCCGCTACAATGAGCAGTTCTTC. Translation: CASNIGESRYNEQFF.

V gene TRBV11-3 combines with J gene TRBJ1-5; tentative D call: TRBD1 (6 bases). The V gene's germline CDR1 is SGHNT and CDR2 YENEEA. The germline V and J ends were trimmed by 1 base and 3 bases, with 10 bases remaining between them. The CDR3 runs to 15 residues. DNA of the CDR3: TGTGCCAGCAGCTTAGGAGGGGGTAACAATCAGCCCCAGCATTTT. It is translated as CASSLGGGNNQPQHF.

The chain joins TRBV6-5 to TRBJ1-6, with 9 bases identical to TRBD1. This CDR3 is 15 amino acids long. Germline V gene data show CDR1 as MNHEY and CDR2 as SVGAGI. V lost 6 bases, J lost 6 bases, and 6 bases stayed unmatched. The CDR3 reads CASSATGGSNSPLHF. The CDR3 nucleotides are TGTGCCAGCAGCGCGACAGGGGGGTCTAATTCACCCCTCCACTTT.

V and J are TRBV19 and TRBJ2-2; the match to TRBD2 covers 10 bases. The CDR3 has 17 amino acids. Germline trimming cut 3 bases from V and 0 bases from J; bases unmatched to any gene: 4. CDR1 LNHDA and CDR2 SQIVND come from the germline V gene (reference sequence). The CDR3 spells CASSIPSGSANTGELFF. As DNA, the CDR3 is TGTGCCAGTAGTATCCCTAGCGGGAGCGCGAACACCGGGGAGCTGTTTTTT.

The V and J genes are TRBV6-1 and TRBJ1-1, with D possibly being TRBD1 (6 bases). Germline lookup yields CDR1 MNHNS and CDR2 SASEGT. The CDR3 sequence is 14 residues long. Trimming left V 2 bases short and J 4 bases short, with 11 bases between. DNA for the CDR3: TGTGCCAGCAGTGAATTCGGAGGGGGCACTGAAGCTTTCTTT. Residues: CASSEFGGGTEAFF.

This chain joins TRBV6-5 and TRBJ2-3, with D possibly being TRBD1 (5 bases). This CDR3 is 14 amino acids long. The V end was cut by 5 bases, the J end by 5 bases, with 14 bases between. From germline, CDR1 is MNHEY and CDR2 SVGAGI. The CDR3 DNA is TGTGCCAGCAGTGAGACAGTTAGCCAAGATACGCAGTATTTT. Amino acid sequence: CASSETVSQDTQYF.

The gene calls are TRBV7-2 and TRBJ2-1; D may match TRBD1 or TRBD2 (6 bases each). V was clipped by 8 bases and J by 7 bases, with 18 bases between them. Germline CDR1 SGHTA, CDR2 FQGNSA. The CDR3 has 14 residues. For the CDR3, the DNA is TGTGCCAGCGCCCACGGAGGGGGTTGGAATGAGCAGTTCTTC. This codes for CASAHGGGWNEQFF.

The chain recombines TRBV29-1 with TRBJ2-5; D is ambiguous. This CDR3 comprises 13 residues. Germline CDR1 and CDR2: SQVTM and ANQGSEA. V lost 2 bases to trimming and J lost 1 base, with 8 bases between them. CDR3 DNA: TGCAGCGTTGAAAGTCGAATCCAAGAGACCCAGTACTTC. This sequence encodes CSVESRIQETQYF.

This chain uses TRBV2 with TRBJ2-5; D is unclear. The germline gives CDR1 SNHLY, CDR2 FYNNEI. V lost 3 bases and J lost 5, with 13 bases in between. The CDR3 sequence is 14 residues long. For the CDR3, the DNA is TGTGCCAGCAGTGATGCCCTCACTGGGGAGACCCAGTACTTC. This translates into CASSDALTGETQYF.

This clone came up a few times. The chain combines TRBV4-1 with TRBJ2-1; TRBD2 matches at 14 bases. Per the germline V gene, CDR1 is MGHRA and CDR2 is YSYEKL. Trimming took 3 bases from V and 4 from J; bases not matched to a gene: 2. The CDR3 length is 16 residues. The CDR3 sequence: CASSHGTSGGYNEQFF. In DNA form, the CDR3 reads TGCGCCAGCAGCCATGGGACTAGCGGGGGTTACAATGAGCAGTTCTTC.

This clone counts as medium-sized. This chain connects TRBV4-1 to TRBJ1-1; possibly TRBD1 for D (5 bases). The germline V gene encodes CDR1 MGHRA and CDR2 YSYEKL. The CDR3 length is 16 residues. Trimming shortened V by 8 bases and J by 4 bases, and 23 bases separated the two germline ends. The CDR3 here is CASLGGGLFSFTEAFF. CDR3 nucleotides: TGCGCCAGCCTGGGGGGAGGTCTATTCAGTTTCACTGAAGCTTTCTTT.

As regards this clone: At one boundary the junction diverges from the germline segment, which might be a read error. The J gene is TRBJ2-5, the V gene TRBV5-4, with D perhaps being TRBD1 or TRBD2 (6 bases each). Germline-derived CDR1 and CDR2 are SGHNT and YYREEE (reference sequence). CDR3 length: 15 amino acids. The CDR3 region has the DNA TGTGCCAGCAGCTTGGCCGGGGGCCCGGGGGAGATCCAGTACTTC. It specifies CASSLAGGPGEIQYF. Variable domain in full (rest from reference TRBV5-4 and TRBJ2-5): ETGVTQSPTHLIKTRGQQVTLRCSSQSGHNTVSWYQQALGQGPQFIFQYYREEENGRGNFPPRFSGLQFPNYSSELNVNALELDDSALYLCASSLAGGPGEIQYFGPGTRLLVL.

The sample holds one count of this clone. This chain connects TRBV4-1 to TRBJ2-1; D unclear. V lost 1 base and J lost 4, with 5 bases in between. The CDR3 has 13 amino acids. Germline V gene sequence: CDR1 MGHRA, CDR2 YSYEKL. In DNA form, the CDR3 reads TGCGCCAGCAGCCAAGGGGAATACAATGAGCAGTTCTTC. Its translation is CASSQGEYNEQFF.

The chain uses TRBV19 and TRBJ2-1; 9 positions match TRBD2. The CDR3 covers 16 residues. Unmatched junction bases numbered 11, after V lost 6 bases and J lost 5 bases. Germline V gene sequence: CDR1 LNHDA, CDR2 SQIVND (reference sequence). The CDR3 nucleotides read TGTGCCAGTAGCTCACCCCTAGCGGGGTTCGACAATGAGCAGTTCTTC. This sequence encodes CASSSPLAGFDNEQFF.

This clone was counted a single time. The genes are TRBV4-1 and TRBJ2-3; TRBD2 might be the D (6 bases). The CDR3 runs to 17 residues. Germline V gene data show CDR1 as MGHRA and CDR2 as YSYEKL. Trimming shortened V by 4 bases and J by 2 bases, and 19 bases separated the two germline ends. The CDR3 loop is CASSPEIVGEATDTQYF. The CDR3 DNA reads as TGCGCCAGCAGCCCAGAAATAGTGGGGGAGGCCACAGATACGCAGTATTTT.

V is TRBV5-6 and J is TRBJ2-7; 12 bases are shared with TRBD2. Trimming took 0 bases from V and 7 from J; bases not matched to a gene: 8. This CDR3 is built from 16 residues. From germline, CDR1 is SGHDT and CDR2 YYEEEE. The CDR3 DNA is TGTGCCAGCAGCTTGGGACTAGCGGGAGTAGGTCGGGAGCAGTACTTC. Translation: CASSLGLAGVGREQYF.

This clone has just one count. The chain's CDR3 is CASSRSTGQGSNEQFF. The CDR3 nucleotides read TGTGCCAGTAGTAGAAGTACGGGACAGGGGAGCAATGAGCAGTTCTTC. V and J are TRBV19 and TRBJ2-1, with TRBD1 matching over 10 bases. The V gene's germline CDR1 is LNHDA and CDR2 SQIVND (reference sequence). The ends lost 4 bases at V and 6 bases at J; junction bases unmatched: 9. The CDR3 loop spans 16 amino acids. The whole variable domain, filled in from reference TRBV19 and TRBJ2-1, reads DGGITQSPKYLFRKEGQNVTLSCEQNLNHDAMYWYRQDPGQGLRLIYYSQIVNDFQKGDIAEGYSVSREKKESFPLTVTSAQKNPTAFYLCASSRSTGQGSNEQFFGPGTRLTVL.

This clone came up once. The chain joins TRBV5-1 to TRBJ2-3, with TRBD2 matching 9 bases. V was clipped by 2 bases and J by 5 bases; unmatched bases: 21. Germline CDR1 and CDR2: SGHRS and YFSETQ. The CDR3 has 20 residues. CDR3 in amino acids: CASSFDYRGLREGRRDTQYF. DNA for the CDR3: TGCGCCAGCAGCTTCGATTACAGAGGGCTGCGGGAGGGCCGAAGAGATACGCAGTATTTT.

The CDR3 nucleotides are TGTGCCAGCAGCGTAGGGACCAATTACAATGAGCAGTTCTTC. Amino acid sequence: CASSVGTNYNEQFF. V is TRBV9 and J is TRBJ2-1; D is unresolved. Between the trimmed V and J ends, which lost 0 bases and 4 bases, there was a span of 8 bases. Per germline, CDR1 SGDLS and CDR2 YYNGEE. There are 14 residues in the CDR3.

A word on this clone: A read error may produce the germline difference seen at one junction end. The chain employs TRBV5-1 and TRBJ2-1; 7 nucleotides match TRBD2. Germline V gene lookup returns CDR1 SGHRS and CDR2 YFSETQ. The CDR3 runs to 15 residues. This chain's CDR3 is CASMPTSRDYTEQFF. CDR3 DNA sequence: TGCGCCAGCATGCCGACTAGCCGGGATTACACTGAGCAGTTCTTC. The full variable domain, in which reference TRBV5-1 and TRBJ2-1 provide the parts outside the CDR3, is KAGVTQTPRYLIKTRGQQVTLSCSPISGHRSVSWYQQTPGQGLQFLFEYFSETQRNKGNFPGRFSGRQFSNSRSEMNVSTLELGDSALYLCASMPTSRDYTEQFFGPGTRLTVL.

The chain links TRBV5-5 to TRBJ1-4, with D uncertain. V lost 3 bases and J lost 5, with 8 bases in between. The CDR3 covers 13 residues. The germline gives CDR1 SGHKS, CDR2 YYEKEE (reference sequence). The DNA for the CDR3 is TGTGCCAGCAGCTCGTTGGGGAATGAAAAACTGTTTTTT. It encodes CASSSLGNEKLFF.

The chain recombines TRBV29-1 with TRBJ2-7; D assignment may be TRBD1 or TRBD2 (5 bases each). The CDR3 has 13 amino acids. The V and J ends lost 4 bases and 1 base respectively, with 11 bases between them. Germline CDR1 and CDR2: SQVTM and ANQGSEA. CDR3 sequence: CSVVEAGSYEQYF. For the CDR3, the DNA is TGCAGCGTTGTGGAGGCAGGGTCCTACGAGCAGTACTTC.